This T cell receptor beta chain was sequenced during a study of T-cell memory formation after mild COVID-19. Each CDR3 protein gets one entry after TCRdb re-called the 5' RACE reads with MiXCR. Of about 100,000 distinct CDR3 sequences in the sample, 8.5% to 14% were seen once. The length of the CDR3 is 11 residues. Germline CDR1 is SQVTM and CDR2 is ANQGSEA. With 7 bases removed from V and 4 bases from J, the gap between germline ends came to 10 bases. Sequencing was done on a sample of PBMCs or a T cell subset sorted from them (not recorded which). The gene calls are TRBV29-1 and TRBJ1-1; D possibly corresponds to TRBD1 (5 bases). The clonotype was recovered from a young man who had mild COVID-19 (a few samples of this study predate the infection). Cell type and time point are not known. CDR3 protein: CSACGGTEAFF. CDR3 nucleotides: TGCAGCGCCTGTGGGGGCACTGAAGCTTTCTTT.